The entry below gives a single T cell receptor beta chain sequence along with its context. Its antigen is still unknown. This sample was taken from a study of T cell responses to AZD1222 COVID-19 vaccine. Generated by immunoSEQ multiplex PCR, the TCRdb table keeps only in-frame clones and is missing some. The top ten clones hold approximately 22% of a sample with 20,000 or so clones, roughly 80% of them seen once. Findings and limits, study-wide: Recipients of two AZD1222 doses showed rising Spike-specific TCR breadth and depth. Clonal diversity was possibly underestimated, and the donors were mostly white British, with more females. None of the repertoires were sampled until the peak T cell response had passed. Only 6 or 7 people who got AZD1222 tested seropositive at baseline.

The CDR3 loop spans 13 amino acids. Looked up from germline, CDR1 is MNHEY and CDR2 is SVGEGT. Trimming removed 1 base at V and 4 bases at J, with 4 bases between. The specimen was peripheral blood, collected 28 days after the second AZD1222 dose. This rearrangement joins TRBV6-2 or TRBV6-3 to TRBJ2-2; no clear D gene. The sequence derives from an adult who received the AZD1222 COVID-19 vaccine. CDR3 in amino acids: CASSYYFTGELFF. CDR3 in DNA: TGTGCCAGCAGTTACTACTTCACCGGGGAGCTGTTTTTT.